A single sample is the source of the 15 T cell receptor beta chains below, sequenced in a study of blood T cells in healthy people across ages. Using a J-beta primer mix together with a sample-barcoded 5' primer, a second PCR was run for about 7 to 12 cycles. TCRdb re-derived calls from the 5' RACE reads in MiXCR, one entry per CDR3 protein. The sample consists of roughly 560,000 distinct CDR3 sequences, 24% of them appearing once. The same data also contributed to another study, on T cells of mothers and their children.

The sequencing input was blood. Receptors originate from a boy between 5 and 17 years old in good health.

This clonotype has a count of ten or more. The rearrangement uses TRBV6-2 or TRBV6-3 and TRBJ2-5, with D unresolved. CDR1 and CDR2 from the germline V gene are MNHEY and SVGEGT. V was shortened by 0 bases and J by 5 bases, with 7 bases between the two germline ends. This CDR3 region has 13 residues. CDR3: CASSYSVLETQYF. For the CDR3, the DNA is TGTGCCAGCAGTTACTCGGTGTTGGAGACCCAGTACTTC.

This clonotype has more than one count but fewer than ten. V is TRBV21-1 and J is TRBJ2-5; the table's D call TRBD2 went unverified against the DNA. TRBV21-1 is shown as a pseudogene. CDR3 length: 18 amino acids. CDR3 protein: CASSRDSTLAGASETQYF. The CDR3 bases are TGTGCCAGCAGCAGGGACAGTACCCTAGCGGGGGCCTCGGAGACCCAGTACTTC.

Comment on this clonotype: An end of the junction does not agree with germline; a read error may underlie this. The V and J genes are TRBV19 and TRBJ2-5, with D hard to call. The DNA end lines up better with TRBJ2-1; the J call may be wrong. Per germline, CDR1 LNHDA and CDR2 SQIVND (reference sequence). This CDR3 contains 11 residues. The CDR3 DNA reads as TGTGCCAGTAGTATAGACAATGGGCAGTTCTTC. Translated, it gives CASSIDNGQFF.

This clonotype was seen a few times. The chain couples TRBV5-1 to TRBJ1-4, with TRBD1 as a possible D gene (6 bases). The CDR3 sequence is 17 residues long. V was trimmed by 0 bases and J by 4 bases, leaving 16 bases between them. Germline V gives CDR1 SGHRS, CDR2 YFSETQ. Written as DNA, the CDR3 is TGCGCCAGCAGCTTGGGTATAGCGGGGACACTTAATGAAAAACTGTTTTTT. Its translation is CASSLGIAGTLNEKLFF. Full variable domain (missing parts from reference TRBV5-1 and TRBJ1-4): KAGVTQTPRYLIKTRGQQVTLSCSPISGHRSVSWYQQTPGQGLQFLFEYFSETQRNKGNFPGRFSGRQFSNSRSEMNVSTLELGDSALYLCASSLGIAGTLNEKLFFGSGTQLSVL.

The CDR3: CASGKSSGGVNNEQFF. CDR3 coding DNA: TGTGCCAGCGGAAAGTCTAGCGGGGGGGTTAACAATGAGCAGTTCTTC. The gene calls are TRBV9 and TRBJ2-1; 12 nucleotides align to TRBD2. Germline V gives CDR1 SGDLS, CDR2 YYNGEE. J gave up 5 bases and V 7 bases, and 10 bases lay outside the gene matches. CDR3 length: 16 amino acids.

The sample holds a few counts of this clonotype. CDR3 region: CAWSGGTGVEQYF. The CDR3 nucleotides read TGTGCCTGGAGTGGGGGGACAGGGGTCGAGCAGTACTTC. V gene TRBV30 combines with J gene TRBJ2-7, with 10 positions matching TRBD1. Germline loops: CDR1 GTSNPN, CDR2 SVGIG (reference sequence). V was pared by 1 base and J by 6 bases, with 3 bases of the junction left unmatched. The CDR3 is 13 amino acids.

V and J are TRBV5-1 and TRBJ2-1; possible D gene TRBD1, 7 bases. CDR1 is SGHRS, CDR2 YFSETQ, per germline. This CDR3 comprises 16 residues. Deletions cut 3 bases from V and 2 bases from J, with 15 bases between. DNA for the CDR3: TGCGCCAGCAGCTCTACGACAGGGAGGACCTACAATGAGCAGTTCTTC. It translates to CASSSTTGRTYNEQFF. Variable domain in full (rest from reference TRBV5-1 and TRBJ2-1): KAGVTQTPRYLIKTRGQQVTLSCSPISGHRSVSWYQQTPGQGLQFLFEYFSETQRNKGNFPGRFSGRQFSNSRSEMNVSTLELGDSALYLCASSSTTGRTYNEQFFGPGTRLTVL.

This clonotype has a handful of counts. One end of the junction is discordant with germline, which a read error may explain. The DNA for the CDR3 is TGCAGCGTTGTCAGGGGATCGGCGTTCTTC. This sequence encodes CSVVRGSAFF. V usage is TRBV29-1 and J usage is TRBJ2-5, with TRBD1 as a possible D gene (6 bases). This CDR3 has 10 residues. Germline CDR1 reads SQVTM; CDR2 reads ANQGSEA.

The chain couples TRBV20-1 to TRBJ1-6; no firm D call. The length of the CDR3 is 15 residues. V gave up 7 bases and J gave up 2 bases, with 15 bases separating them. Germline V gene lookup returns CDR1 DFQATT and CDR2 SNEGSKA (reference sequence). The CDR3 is CSVGSTRAYNSPLHF. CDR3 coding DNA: TGCAGTGTTGGGTCGACCCGGGCCTATAATTCACCCCTCCACTTT.

The CDR3 DNA reads as TGCAGTGCTAGAGATCCCGGGACCCGATTAGATGAGCAGTTCTTC. It translates to CSARDPGTRLDEQFF. The V and J genes are TRBV20-1 and TRBJ2-1; possibly TRBD1 or TRBD2 for D (5 bases each). Trimming removed 0 bases from V and 8 bases from J, with 17 bases in between. Germline V gene data show CDR1 as DFQATT and CDR2 as SNEGSKA (reference sequence). CDR3 size: 15 residues.

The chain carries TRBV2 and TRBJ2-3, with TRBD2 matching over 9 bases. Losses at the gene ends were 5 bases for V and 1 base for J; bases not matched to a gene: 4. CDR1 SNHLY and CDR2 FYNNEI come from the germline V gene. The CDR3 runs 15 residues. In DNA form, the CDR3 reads TGTGCCAGCAGTACTTGGACTAGCGGCACAGATACGCAGTATTTT. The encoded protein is CASSTWTSGTDTQYF.

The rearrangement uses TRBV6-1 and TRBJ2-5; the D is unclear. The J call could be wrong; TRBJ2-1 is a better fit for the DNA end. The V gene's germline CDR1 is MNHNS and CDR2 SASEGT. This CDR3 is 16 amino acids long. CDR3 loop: CASSEFRLVPDNEQFF. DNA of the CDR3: TGTGCCAGCAGTGAATTTCGGCTAGTCCCCGACAATGAGCAGTTCTTC.

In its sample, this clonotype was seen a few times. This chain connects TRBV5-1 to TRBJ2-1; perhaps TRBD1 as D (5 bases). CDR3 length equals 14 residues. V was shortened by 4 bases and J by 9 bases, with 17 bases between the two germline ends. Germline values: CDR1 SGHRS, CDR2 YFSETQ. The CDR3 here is CASSPFGRVGEQFF. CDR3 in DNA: TGCGCCAGCAGCCCATTCGGCAGGGTGGGTGAGCAGTTCTTC.

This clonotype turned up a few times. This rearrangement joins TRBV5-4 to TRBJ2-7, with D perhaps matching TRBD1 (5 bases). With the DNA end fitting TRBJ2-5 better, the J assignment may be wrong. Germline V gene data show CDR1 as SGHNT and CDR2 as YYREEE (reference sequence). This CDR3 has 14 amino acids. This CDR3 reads CASSLALGAETQYF. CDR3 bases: TGTGCCAGCAGCTTGGCCCTAGGGGCAGAGACCCAGTACTTC.

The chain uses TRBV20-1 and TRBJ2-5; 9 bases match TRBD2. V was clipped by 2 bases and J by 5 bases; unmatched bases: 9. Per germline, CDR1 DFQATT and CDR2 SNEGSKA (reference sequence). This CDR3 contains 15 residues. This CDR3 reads CSARLTGTSLETQYF. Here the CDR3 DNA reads TGCAGTGCTAGACTAACCGGGACTAGCTTGGAGACCCAGTACTTC.